A selection of T cell receptor beta chains follows, all from one sample in a study of T cells in Graves' hyperthyroidism and ophthalmopathy. TCRdb reprocessed the multiplex PCR reads with MiXCR, giving one entry per CDR3 protein. The repertoire holds fewer than 450,000 distinct CDR3 sequences, with roughly 15% as singletons. Sequencing was performed on blood. These receptors were obtained from a woman aged 55-70 years with Graves' ophthalmopathy. Both conserved end residues are trimmed from each CDR3. Each record gives: J gene, clone size, V gene, CDR3 length, CDR3 protein. Clone size appears in some rows only: once, few, many, or a class for an expanded clone.

TRBJ2-7 | NA | TRBV20-1 | 11 | SASGRISYEQY
TRBJ2-5 | many | TRBV12-3/TRBV12-4 | 11 | ASSFGLWETQY
TRBJ2-1 | many | TRBV29-1 | 14 | SVGGAAGRVYNEQF
TRBJ2-7 | NA | TRBV5-5 | 13 | ASSLASGNPQEQY
TRBJ1-4 | NA | TRBV4-1 | 15 | ASSPSVGGRSNEKLF
TRBJ1-5 | many | TRBV18 | 12 | ASSPLAELQPQH
TRBJ2-7 | many | TRBV20-1 | 11 | SADIELSYEQY
TRBJ1-2 | NA | TRBV27 | 12 | ASSLTGRENGYT
TRBJ1-5 | NA | TRBV28 | 12 | ASRLRGGNQPQH
TRBJ2-6 | many | TRBV28 | 11 | ASRDSGANVLT
TRBJ2-3 | many | TRBV5-1 | 17 | ASSLGLLLAGALPDTQY
TRBJ1-5 | few | TRBV6-1 | 12 | ASRSGNSNQPQH
TRBJ2-1 | few | TRBV6-1 | 13 | ASSTLAGGPNEQF
TRBJ2-2 | NA | TRBV12-3/TRBV12-4 | 12 | ANSFYERTGELF
TRBJ2-1 | many | TRBV12-5 | 13 | ASGLLAGVRNEQF
TRBJ1-1 | NA | TRBV19 | 12 | ASSIGSGGTEAF
TRBJ2-7 | many | TRBV2 | 11 | ASRVAGTYEQY
TRBJ2-7 | many | TRBV10-3 | 11 | AISRDRGYEQY
TRBJ2-1 | NA | TRBV6-5 | 13 | ASSYAGTSVSEQF
TRBJ2-1 | many | TRBV7-9 | 11 | ASSLPGGNEQF
TRBJ2-3 | many | TRBV7-6 | 13 | ASSPGLANTDTQY
TRBJ2-1 | many | TRBV18 | 12 | AGRKGGEGNEQF
TRBJ2-5 | NA | TRBV27 | 11 | ASSGRDGETQY
TRBJ2-1 | many | TRBV7-2 | 12 | ASSLGLAVNEQF
TRBJ2-2 | few | TRBV29-1 | 12 | SVAQTGQPGELF
TRBJ2-1 | many | TRBV11-2 | 13 | ASSPLAGGMNEQF
TRBJ2-2 | NA | TRBV6-6 | 11 | ASSLELTGELF
TRBJ2-4 | NA | TRBV6-2/TRBV6-3 | 13 | ASSYMERAKNIQY
TRBJ2-2 | NA | TRBV5-1 | 11 | ASSLIRGGELF
TRBJ2-1 | many | TRBV3-1 | 12 | ASSQVDRVHEQF
TRBJ2-7 | NA | TRBV15 | 13 | ATSRDQGVNYEQY
TRBJ2-3 | many | TRBV28 | 13 | ASNEGGLAPDTQY
TRBJ2-5 | few | TRBV20-1 | 11 | SAGRARGETQY
TRBJ2-3 | few | TRBV28 | 11 | ASSPDRTDTQY
TRBJ1-5 | many | TRBV10-3 | 11 | ATLQGQNQPQH
TRBJ2-1 | few | TRBV7-9 | 12 | ASSLAGSFNEQF
TRBJ1-3 | many | TRBV28 | 16 | ASSPISGGVGSGNTIY
TRBJ2-5 | many | TRBV11-2 | 13 | ASSFGGGNQETQY
TRBJ2-2 | NA | TRBV9 | 17 | ASSAHLAGGPLITGELF
TRBJ2-2 | few | TRBV24-1 | 14 | ATSDPAGEGTGELF
TRBJ2-1 | few | TRBV6-1 | 12 | ASSEARGDNEQF
TRBJ2-4 | NA | TRBV11-2 | 12 | ASSLDREKGIQY
TRBJ2-7 | many | TRBV9 | 12 | ASSVQGGTYEQY
TRBJ2-3 | NA | TRBV24-1 | 11 | ATSDSSPDTQY
TRBJ2-2 | NA | TRBV12-3/TRBV12-4 | 11 | ASQGDGTGELF
TRBJ1-6 | NA | TRBV11-2 | 15 | ASSLDRQGPLNSPLH
TRBJ2-1 | once | TRBV11-2 | 16 | ASSSGQGAASGSVEQF
TRBJ2-3 | many | TRBV7-2 | 14 | ASSLARARGADTQY